This T cell receptor (beta chain) was profiled in a study of blood T cell repertoires in COVID-19. About the study: Sources were T cells, B-cell-depleted T cells, or PBMCs; the material itself was cDNA or gDNA.

Authors' data handling: For nucleated cells, counts were estimated from reference gene primer amplification. TCRdb's table, derived via immunoSEQ multiplex PCR, lists solely in-frame clones and lacks some. V, J and clone size were drawn from that table, and D and trimming were deduced from the DNA. The sample consists of some 280,000 clones, around 90% of them appearing once. The CDR3 has 13 amino acids. CDR1 and CDR2 (germline): GTSNPN, SVGIG (reference sequence). Trimming stripped 1 base from V and 0 bases from J, with 6 bases between. The specimen was peripheral blood. J is TRBJ2-5 and V is TRBV30; weak D call: TRBD1 (6 bases). The receptor comes from a woman in her 40s who had recovered from COVID-19. CDR3 sequence (DNA): TGTGCCTGGAGTGGGACAGACCAAGAGACCCAGTACTTC. It translates to CAWSGTDQETQYF.